Described below is a single T cell receptor (beta chain) sequence and its context. The data are from a study of blood T cell repertoires in COVID-19. Whole-study context: Samples representing acute and convalescent COVID-19 were sourced from the United States, Italy and Spain.

This CDR3 has 15 residues. With 6 bases clipped from V and 0 bases from J, the junction kept 7 bases outside the gene matches. CDR1 MNHEY and CDR2 SMNVEV come from the germline V gene (reference sequence). As processed by the authors: Amplification of reference gene primers provided the estimated nucleated cell counts. Some clones are missing from TCRdb's copy, which holds only in-frame ones; the method was immunoSEQ multiplex PCR. V and J calls and clone size follow that table, whereas D and trimming were derived from the DNA. The repertoire holds 200,000 to 250,000 clones, with around 88% as singletons. Recovery among Cohort 3 donors was established by two negative PCRs, clearance, or symptom resolution.

This chain joins TRBV27 and TRBJ1-2; 7 nucleotides line up with TRBD1. Sequencing used PBMCs or T cells enriched from blood (not recorded which). The origin of this receptor is a woman aged 45-65 years who had recovered from COVID-19. The CDR3 here is CASRSWTGPNYGYTF. The CDR3 DNA reads as TGTGCCAGCAGGTCTTGGACAGGTCCTAACTATGGCTACACCTTC.